Following are 11 T cell receptor beta chains from one sample sequenced in a study of cytomegalovirus exposure and HLA in healthy donors (dated by TCRdb to about 2017). Receptor amplification or capture employed the immunoSEQ multiplex PCR assay. The multiplex PCR relied on a mix of 60 forward primers for TCR Vbeta segments and 13 reverse primers for TCR Jbeta segments. TCRdb obtained this table from immuneACCESS and retained in-frame rearrangements with V and J assigned. These tables miss some clones; where compared with another copy, unresolved V genes account for less than half of the shortfall, and the remainder is unexplained. This sample holds some 140,000 clones; 66% were observed only once. Clones ranked in the top ten supply approximately 1.6% of the sample. Input material: PBMCs. The receptors were sampled from a human donor in good health.

In this sample, this clone turned up once. The genes are TRBV19 and TRBJ2-3; TRBD1 matches at 10 bases. Germline V gives CDR1 LNHDA, CDR2 SQIVND (reference sequence). CDR3 length: 13 residues. With V trimmed by 9 bases and J by 3 bases, 3 bases remained unmatched. The CDR3 is CASSGQGTDTQYF. CDR3 nucleotides: TGTGCCAGCTCGGGACAGGGGACAGATACGCAGTATTTT. The full variable domain, rest sourced from reference TRBV19 and TRBJ2-3, is DGGITQSPKYLFRKEGQNVTLSCEQNLNHDAMYWYRQDPGQGLRLIYYSQIVNDFQKGDIAEGYSVSREKKESFPLTVTSAQKNPTAFYLCASSGQGTDTQYFGPGTRLTVL.

With respect to this clone: Distinct nucleotide sequences in the sample also encode this CDR3. The chain joins TRBV28 to TRBJ2-7, with TRBD2 identical over 8 bases. Germline-derived CDR1 and CDR2 are MDHEN and SYDVKM. This CDR3 has 12 residues. With 6 bases clipped from V and 3 bases from J, the junction kept 1 base outside the gene matches. CDR3 sequence: CASSRGGYEQYF. The CDR3 DNA is TGTGCCAGCAGCCGGGGGGGCTACGAGCAGTACTTC.

The rearrangement links TRBV19 to TRBJ2-3, with 9 bases aligning to TRBD1. Trimming took 5 bases from V and 6 from J; bases not matched to a gene: 6. CDR1 LNHDA and CDR2 SQIVND come from the germline V gene (reference sequence). The CDR3 has 14 residues. The CDR3 DNA sequence: TGTGCCAGTAGTGCCGGACAGGGGCCCGATACGCAGTATTTT. Translated: CASSAGQGPDTQYF.

V usage is TRBV5-4 and J usage is TRBJ2-1; 9 bases are shared with TRBD2. V lost 4 bases and J lost 5; bases outside the gene matches: 4. The germline gives CDR1 SGHNT, CDR2 YYREEE (reference sequence). This CDR3 has 14 amino acids. This CDR3 is CASSRRLADNEQFF. CDR3 nucleotides: TGTGCCAGCAGCCGCCGACTAGCGGACAATGAGCAGTTCTTC.

The chain links TRBV10-3 to TRBJ2-1, with 9 bases lining up with TRBD1. Germline trimming cut 8 bases from V and 7 bases from J; bases unmatched to any gene: 3. The CDR3 totals 12 residues. Germline V gene data show CDR1 as ENHRY and CDR2 as SYGVKD. The CDR3 sequence is CAIGGQGNEQFF. CDR3 sequence (DNA): TGTGCCATCGGGGGACAGGGAAATGAGCAGTTCTTC.

The chain has TRBV7-9 and TRBJ2-7, with D uncertain. The CDR3 is made up of 16 amino acids. Germline loops: CDR1 SEHNR, CDR2 FQNEAQ (reference sequence). V lost 0 bases and J 2 bases, leaving 14 bases between the germline ends. The CDR3 region is CASSLAAAVLPYEQYF. As DNA, the CDR3 is TGTGCCAGCAGCTTAGCGGCGGCAGTCCTTCCCTACGAGCAGTACTTC.

The chain joins TRBV6-1 to TRBJ2-5; 8 nucleotides line up with TRBD1. Losses at the gene ends were 7 bases for V and 1 base for J; bases not matched to a gene: 8. The CDR3 totals 15 residues. Germline lookup yields CDR1 MNHNS and CDR2 SASEGT. The CDR3 DNA follows: TGTGCCAGCACCCTTAGGACAGGGCCCCAAGAGACCCAGTACTTC. Amino acid sequence: CASTLRTGPQETQYF.

The V gene is TRBV10-2, the J gene TRBJ2-7; 7 positions match TRBD2. There are 15 residues in the CDR3. The V gene end was trimmed by 8 bases and the J gene end by 3 bases; junction bases not matched to a gene: 13. Germline CDR1 is WSHSY and CDR2 is SAAADI. The DNA of the CDR3 is TGCGCCAGCGCTGACCTAGCGGAGGCCCTCTACGAGCAGTACTTC. Translating it yields CASADLAEALYEQYF.

The gene calls are TRBV6-5 and TRBJ2-7, with a possible D match to TRBD2 (6 bases). The V gene's germline CDR1 is MNHEY and CDR2 SVGAGI. Trimming cost V 10 bases and J 2 bases, with 15 bases left between them. CDR3 length equals 13 residues. The CDR3 region is CATGGKGPYEQYF. In nucleotides, the CDR3 is TGTGCCACCGGGGGAAAGGGGCCCTACGAGCAGTACTTC.

The count of this clone is one. The chain recombines TRBV7-8 with TRBJ2-1, with 8 bases lining up with TRBD1. The germline V gene has CDR1 SGHVS and CDR2 FQNEAQ. CDR3 length: 14 amino acids. V was clipped by 5 bases and J by 6 bases; unmatched bases: 6. The CDR3 sequence is CASSPATGGNEQFF. CDR3 bases: TGTGCCAGCAGCCCAGCAACAGGGGGCAATGAGCAGTTCTTC.

The chain links TRBV4-1 to TRBJ1-5; 8 bases align to TRBD1. V was clipped by 1 base and J by 6 bases; unmatched bases: 5. Looked up from germline, CDR1 is MGHRA and CDR2 is YSYEKL. The CDR3 is 15 amino acids. CDR3 amino acids: CASSQGRGQLQPQHF. In DNA form, the CDR3 reads TGCGCCAGCAGCCAAGGCAGGGGGCAGCTTCAGCCCCAGCATTTT.